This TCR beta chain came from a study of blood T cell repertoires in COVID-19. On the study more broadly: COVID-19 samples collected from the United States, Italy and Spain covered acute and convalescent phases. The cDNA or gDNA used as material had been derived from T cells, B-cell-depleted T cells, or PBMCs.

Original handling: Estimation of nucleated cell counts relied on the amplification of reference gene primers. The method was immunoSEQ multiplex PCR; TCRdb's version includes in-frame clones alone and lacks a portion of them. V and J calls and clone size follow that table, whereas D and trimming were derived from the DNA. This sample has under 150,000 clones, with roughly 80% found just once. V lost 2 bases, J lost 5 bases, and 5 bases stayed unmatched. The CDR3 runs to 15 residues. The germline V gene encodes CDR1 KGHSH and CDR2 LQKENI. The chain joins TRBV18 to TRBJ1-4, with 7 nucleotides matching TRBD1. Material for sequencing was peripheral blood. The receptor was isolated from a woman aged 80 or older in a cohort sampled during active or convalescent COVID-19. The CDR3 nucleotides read TGTGCCAGCTCACCAAATCGGGACAGCAATGAAAAACTGTTTTTT. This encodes CASSPNRDSNEKLFF.